The 21 T cell receptor beta chains below come from one sample, sequenced in a study of T cell responses to AZD1222 COVID-19 vaccine. Assay used: immunoSEQ multiplex PCR; TCRdb lists only in-frame clones, some missing. The table shows around 67,000 clones, with approximately 80% occurring only once. The source material was peripheral blood, sampled on day 0 of AZD1222 vaccination. These TCRs come from an adult in good health.

This clone was recorded only once. The chain has TRBV6-2 or TRBV6-3 and TRBJ1-6, with 9 bases matching TRBD1. Germline trimming cut 4 bases from V and 9 bases from J; bases unmatched to any gene: 7. CDR3 length equals 15 residues. The germline V gene encodes CDR1 MNHEY and CDR2 SVGEGT. CDR3 in DNA: TGTGCCAGCAGTTTCCCCGGGACAGGGCTTTCACCCCTCCACTTT. Protein product: CASSFPGTGLSPLHF.

There are a few counts of this clone. The V call is TRBV4-3, the J call TRBJ1-1, with no clear D. This CDR3 is 13 amino acids long. The V end was cut by 0 bases, the J end by 11 bases, with 13 bases between. The germline gives CDR1 LGHNA, CDR2 YSLEER. The CDR3 loop is CASSQDVAVGAFF. Written as DNA, the CDR3 is TGCGCCAGCAGCCAAGATGTGGCGGTGGGGGCTTTCTTT.

V gene TRBV5-6 combines with J gene TRBJ2-7; tentatively, D is TRBD2 (6 bases). The CDR3 covers 14 residues. Germline values: CDR1 SGHDT, CDR2 YYEEEE. V lost 4 bases and J 4 bases, leaving 15 bases between the germline ends. CDR3 sequence: CASSPGLTVYEQYF. Written as DNA, the CDR3 is TGTGCCAGCAGCCCGGGACTGACAGTGTACGAGCAGTACTTC. Together with reference TRBV5-6 and TRBJ2-7, the CDR3 gives the full variable domain: DAGVTQSPTHLIKTRGQQVTLRCSPKSGHDTVSWYQQALGQGPQFIFQYYEEEERQRGNFPDRFSGHQFPNYSSELNVNALLLGDSALYLCASSPGLTVYEQYFGPGTRLTVT.

For the CDR3, the DNA is TGTGCCAGCTCACCGGGGAACACTGAAGCTTTCTTT. This translates into CASSPGNTEAFF. The chain links TRBV18 to TRBJ1-1, with unresolved D. Germline values: CDR1 KGHSH, CDR2 LQKENI. The CDR3 extends over 12 amino acids. Trimming left V 3 bases short and J 1 base short, with 3 bases between. The entire variable domain, with the rest obtained from reference TRBV18 and TRBJ1-1, is as follows: NAGVMQNPRHLVRRRGQEARLRCSPMKGHSHVYWYRQLPEEGLKFMVYLQKENIIDESGMPKERFSAEFPKEGPSILRIQQVVRGDSAAYFCASSPGNTEAFFGQGTRLTVV.

This clone is a singleton in its sample. The gene calls are TRBV5-1 and TRBJ2-3, with D possibly matching TRBD1 (5 bases). From germline, CDR1 is SGHRS and CDR2 YFSETQ. Trimming pared 4 bases from V and 5 bases from J, leaving 17 bases between. The CDR3 runs to 15 residues. The CDR3 nucleotides read TGCGCCAGCAGCAGGACAAATAAGGGCCGAGATACGCAGTATTTT. Its protein product is CASSRTNKGRDTQYF.

The V gene is TRBV28, the J gene TRBJ2-2; 11 bases are shared with TRBD2. Germline V gene lookup returns CDR1 MDHEN and CDR2 SYDVKM. Losses at the gene ends were 6 bases for V and 2 bases for J; bases not matched to a gene: 2. This CDR3 is 15 amino acids long. The CDR3 spells CASSGLAGNTGELFF. The CDR3 bases are TGTGCCAGCAGCGGACTAGCGGGTAACACCGGGGAGCTGTTTTTT.

V and J are TRBV7-3 and TRBJ2-7; D possibly uses TRBD1 or TRBD2 (6 bases each). Germline CDR1 and CDR2: SGHTA and FQGTGA. V dropped 3 bases and J dropped 6 bases, with 12 bases sitting between them. This CDR3 is 13 amino acids long. The CDR3 reads CASSLAGQTEQYF. As DNA, the CDR3 is TGTGCCAGCAGCTTGGCGGGACAAACCGAGCAGTACTTC.

This sequence joins TRBV19 and TRBJ1-4, with D hard to call. Trimming pared 5 bases from V and 4 bases from J, leaving 11 bases between. The CDR3 is 14 residues long. Germline V gene sequence: CDR1 LNHDA, CDR2 SQIVND (reference sequence). The CDR3 DNA sequence: TGTGCCAGTAGTCCCCGAGGCGGTAATGAAAAACTGTTTTTT. Its protein is CASSPRGGNEKLFF.

CDR3 in amino acids: CASSLAVASHSGNTIYF. In DNA, the CDR3 is TGTGCCAGCAGCTTGGCCGTGGCTAGTCACTCTGGAAACACCATATATTTT. The V gene is TRBV5-4, the J gene TRBJ1-3; D unresolved. The germline V and J ends were trimmed by 0 bases and 0 bases, with 13 bases remaining between them. CDR3 length: 17 amino acids. Germline V gene sequence: CDR1 SGHNT, CDR2 YYREEE (reference sequence).

The chain combines TRBV6-2 or TRBV6-3 with TRBJ1-1; 7 nucleotides match TRBD1. The CDR3 totals 16 residues. The junction had 12 bases not matched to a gene; V was cut back by 5 bases and J by 3 bases. Germline V gene sequence: CDR1 MNHEY, CDR2 SVGEGT. CDR3 in amino acids: CASSPGTVGLYTEAFF. The CDR3, as DNA: TGTGCCAGCAGTCCAGGGACAGTAGGATTATACACTGAAGCTTTCTTT.

This clone was detected only a few times. The CDR3 nucleotides read TGCGCCAGCAGCTCGGTAGGGACAGGTGGGAGCTCCTACAATGAGCAGTTCTTC. Its translation is CASSSVGTGGSSYNEQFF. This rearrangement joins TRBV5-1 to TRBJ2-1; 8 bases map to TRBD1. Germline CDR1 SGHRS, CDR2 YFSETQ. The CDR3 runs 18 residues. Unmatched junction bases numbered 11, after V lost 3 bases and J lost 0 bases.

The chain has TRBV4-2 and TRBJ1-2; D is unclear. Germline assignment: CDR1 LGHNA and CDR2 YNFKEQ. CDR3 size: 16 residues. Trimming pared 1 base from V and 9 bases from J, leaving 21 bases between. In nucleotides, the CDR3 is TGTGCCAGCAGCCAAGTCGGATGGACGGAGGGAAATAGCTACACCTTC. Translated: CASSQVGWTEGNSYTF.

The V call is TRBV5-5, the J call TRBJ1-1, with 8 nucleotides matching TRBD1. The CDR3 contains 12 residues. J was trimmed by 8 bases and V by 4 bases; bases with no gene match: 4. Germline V CDR1 and CDR2: SGHKS, YYEKEE (reference sequence). The DNA of the CDR3 is TGTGCCAGCAGCCTGACAGGGGCAGAAGCTTTCTTT. It specifies CASSLTGAEAFF.

The chain is built from TRBV7-2 and TRBJ1-4; 9 bases fit TRBD1. CDR1 is SGHTA and CDR2 is FQGNSA in the germline V gene. This CDR3 has 14 amino acids. V dropped 3 bases and J dropped 6; count of bases not matched to a gene: 2. The CDR3: CASSFGTGYEKLFF. Written as DNA, the CDR3 is TGTGCCAGCAGCTTCGGGACAGGGTATGAAAAACTGTTTTTT.

The J gene is TRBJ1-1, the V gene TRBV12-3 or TRBV12-4; weak D call: TRBD1 (5 bases). This CDR3 region has 12 residues. The V end was cut by 6 bases, the J end by 4 bases, with 9 bases between. CDR3 in amino acids: CASSRQPTEAFF. The DNA for the CDR3 is TGTGCCAGCAGCCGACAGCCCACTGAAGCTTTCTTT.

This clone has more than one count but fewer than ten. The chain carries TRBV12-5 and TRBJ2-2, with TRBD2 matching over 14 bases. The CDR3 contains 18 residues. V lost 5 bases to trimming and J lost 7 bases; unmatched junction nucleotides: 12. From germline, CDR1 is LGHNT and CDR2 FRNRAP. This CDR3 reads CASGPRAGTSGSSGELFF. The CDR3 region has the DNA TGTGCTAGTGGTCCCCGAGCCGGGACTAGCGGGAGCAGCGGGGAGCTGTTTTTT.

The V gene is TRBV28, the J gene TRBJ1-3; possibly TRBD1 for D (5 bases). From germline, CDR1 is MDHEN and CDR2 SYDVKM. Trimming removed 7 bases at V and 0 bases at J, with 13 bases between. The CDR3 contains 15 residues. The CDR3 here is CASNKAGSSGNTIYF. CDR3 DNA: TGTGCCAGCAACAAGGCAGGGAGCTCTGGAAACACCATATATTTT. Using reference TRBV28 and TRBJ1-3 for the parts outside the CDR3, the full variable domain is DVKVTQSSRYLVKRTGEKVFLECVQDMDHENMFWYRQDPGLGLRLIYFSYDVKMKEKGDIPEGYSVSREKKERFSLILESASTNQTSMYLCASNKAGSSGNTIYFGEGSWLTVV.

The J gene is TRBJ2-3, the V gene TRBV24-1, with a tentative D call TRBD1 (5 bases). V dropped 7 bases and J dropped 2 bases, with 15 bases sitting between them. This CDR3 is 15 amino acids long. In germline, CDR1 is KGHDR, CDR2 SFDVKD. The CDR3 coding sequence is TGTGCCACCAGCCCGGTAGGGGATATCACAGATACGCAGTATTTT. Its protein is CATSPVGDITDTQYF.

The rearrangement uses TRBV19 and TRBJ1-5; TRBD1 might be the D (6 bases). CDR1 is LNHDA and CDR2 is SQIVND in the germline V gene (reference sequence). Trimming pared 9 bases from V and 4 bases from J, leaving 19 bases between. This CDR3 spans 15 amino acids. As DNA, the CDR3 is TGTGCCAGCGATAACCCTCCAGGGGAGAATCAGCCCCAGCATTTT. Its protein product is CASDNPPGENQPQHF.

This chain links TRBV4-3 with TRBJ1-4; D remains unclear. There are 13 residues in the CDR3. V was trimmed by 4 bases and J by 14 bases, leaving 17 bases between them. CDR1 and CDR2 from the germline V gene are LGHNA and YSLEER. The CDR3 DNA follows: TGCGCCAGCAGCCTTTCTCGGAGTCTTGGGCTGTTTTTT. Its translation: CASSLSRSLGLFF.

This rearrangement joins TRBV11-2 to TRBJ1-2; D remains ambiguous. The CDR3 sequence is 13 residues long. The germline V gene encodes CDR1 SGHAT and CDR2 FQNNGV. V shed 5 bases and J shed 4 bases, with 11 bases lying between them. CDR3 nucleotide sequence: TGTGCCAGCAGCCCGAGAGCAGGCTATGGCTACACCTTC. Its translation: CASSPRAGYGYTF.